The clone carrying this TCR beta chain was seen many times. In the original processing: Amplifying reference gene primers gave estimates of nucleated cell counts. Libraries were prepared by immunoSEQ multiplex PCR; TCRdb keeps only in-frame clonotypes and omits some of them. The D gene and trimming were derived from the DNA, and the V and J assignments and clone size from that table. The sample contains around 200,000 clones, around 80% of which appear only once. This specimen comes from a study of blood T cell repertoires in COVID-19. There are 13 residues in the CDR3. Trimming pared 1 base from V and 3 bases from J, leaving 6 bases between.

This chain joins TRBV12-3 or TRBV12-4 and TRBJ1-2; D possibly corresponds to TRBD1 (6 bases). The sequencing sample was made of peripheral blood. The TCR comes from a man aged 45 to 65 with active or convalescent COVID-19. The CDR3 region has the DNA TGTGCCAGCAGTTTAGGGGGGCACTATGGCTACACCTTC. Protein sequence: CASSLGGHYGYTF.